Following are 2 T cell receptor beta chains from one sample sequenced in a study of technical replicates of blood from a handful of donors. Profiled with immunoSEQ multiplex PCR; TCRdb holds only in-frame clones, not every one. The sample shows 60,000 to 85,000 clones, over 75% of them seen only once. The specimen was T cells isolated from PBMCs. These TCRs come from a human donor in good health.

The sample holds one count of this clone. The V and J genes are TRBV11-2 and TRBJ2-7, with D perhaps matching TRBD2 (5 bases). The V gene's germline CDR1 is SGHAT and CDR2 FQNNGV. With 1 base removed from V and 5 bases from J, the gap between germline ends came to 15 bases. The CDR3 length is 15 residues. CDR3 sequence: CASSLVSVFGDEQYF. CDR3 DNA: TGTGCCAGCAGCTTAGTCTCGGTATTCGGGGACGAGCAGTACTTC.

The rearrangement links TRBV2 to TRBJ1-5, with TRBD1 matching 7 bases. Germline trimming cut 4 bases from V and 7 bases from J; bases unmatched to any gene: 7. This CDR3 has 14 amino acids. Germline V gene sequence: CDR1 SNHLY, CDR2 FYNNEI. The CDR3 sequence is CASSAMTGWQPQHF. The CDR3 nucleotides read TGTGCCAGCAGTGCTATGACAGGGTGGCAGCCCCAGCATTTT.